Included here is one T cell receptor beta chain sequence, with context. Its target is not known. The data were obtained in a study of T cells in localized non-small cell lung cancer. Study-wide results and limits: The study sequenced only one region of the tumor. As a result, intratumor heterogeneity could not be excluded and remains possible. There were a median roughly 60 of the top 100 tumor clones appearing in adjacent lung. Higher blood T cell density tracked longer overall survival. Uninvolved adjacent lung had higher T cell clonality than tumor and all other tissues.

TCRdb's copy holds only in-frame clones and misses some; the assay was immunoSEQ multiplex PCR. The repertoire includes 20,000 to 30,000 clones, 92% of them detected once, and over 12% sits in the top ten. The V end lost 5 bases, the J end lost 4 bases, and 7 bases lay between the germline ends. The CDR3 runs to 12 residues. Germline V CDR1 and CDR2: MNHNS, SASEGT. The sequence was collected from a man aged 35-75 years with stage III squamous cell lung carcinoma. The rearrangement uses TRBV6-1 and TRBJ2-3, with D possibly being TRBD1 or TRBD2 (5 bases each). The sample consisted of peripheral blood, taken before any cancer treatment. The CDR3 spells CASSWGSDTQYF. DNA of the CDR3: TGTGCCAGCAGTTGGGGGTCAGATACGCAGTATTTT.